A single sample is the source of the 8 T cell receptor beta chains below, sequenced in a study of memory CD4+ T cells and cytomegalovirus serostatus. Sequencing was performed with immunoSEQ multiplex PCR; in TCRdb, only in-frame clones are kept and a portion is missing. The table has 27,000 or so clones, 76% seen once. The sort gate was single viable CD3+CD4+CD8-CD45RO+ cells for memory CD4+ T cells. Sequenced: memory CD4+ T cells from blood. These receptors all stem from an adult in good health and CMV-seronegative.

This clone has more than one count but fewer than ten. This chain joins TRBV7-6 and TRBJ2-3; perhaps TRBD2 as D (6 bases). Trimming took off 3 bases at V and 0 bases at J, with 7 bases between the two ends. The CDR3 is 14 residues long. Germline-derived CDR1 and CDR2 are SGHVS and FNYEAQ. The CDR3 nucleotides are TGTGCCAGCAGCTTTAGCGGTAGCACAGATACGCAGTATTTT. Translation gives CASSFSGSTDTQYF.

The V and J genes are TRBV10-2 and TRBJ1-1; TRBD1 is a possible D gene (5 bases). Germline-derived CDR1 and CDR2 are WSHSY and SAAADI. V lost 6 bases and J 4 bases, leaving 9 bases between the germline ends. The CDR3 is made up of 12 amino acids. CDR3 sequence reads: CASRGVLTEAFF. Written as DNA, the CDR3 is TGCGCCAGCAGGGGGGTACTCACTGAAGCTTTCTTT.

The chain couples TRBV7-2 to TRBJ1-3, with TRBD1 matching over 8 bases. The ends lost 1 base at V and 6 bases at J; junction bases unmatched: 5. This CDR3 has 15 amino acids. The germline gives CDR1 SGHTA, CDR2 FQGNSA. The CDR3 loop is CASSLGRQGKNTIYF. In DNA, the CDR3 is TGTGCCAGCAGCTTAGGTAGACAGGGGAAAAACACCATATATTTT. The entire variable domain, with the rest obtained from reference TRBV7-2 and TRBJ1-3, is as follows: GAGVSQSPSNKVTEKGKDVELRCDPISGHTALYWYRQSLGQGLEFLIYFQGNSAPDKSGLPSDRFSAERTGGSVSTLTIQRTQQEDSAVYLCASSLGRQGKNTIYFGEGSWLTVV.

The chain links TRBV6-1 to TRBJ2-7; TRBD2 is a possible D gene (6 bases). Germline V lookup: CDR1 MNHNS, CDR2 SASEGT. Trimming pared 3 bases from V and 4 bases from J, leaving 7 bases between. The CDR3 runs 12 residues. The CDR3 sequence is CASSETRYEQYF. The CDR3 region has the DNA TGTGCCAGCAGTGAGACTAGGTACGAGCAGTACTTC.

V is TRBV9 and J is TRBJ2-1, with no clear D. Germline V lookup: CDR1 SGDLS, CDR2 YYNGEE. V lost 0 bases and J 4 bases, leaving 11 bases between the germline ends. This CDR3 has 15 amino acids. The CDR3 sequence: CASSVDEAIYNEQFF. The CDR3 DNA follows: TGTGCCAGCAGCGTAGATGAGGCTATATACAATGAGCAGTTCTTC.

V and J are TRBV19 and TRBJ1-1; D ambiguous. Trimming removed 3 bases from V and 11 bases from J, with 10 bases in between. The CDR3 is 11 residues long. CDR1 and CDR2 (germline): LNHDA, SQIVND (reference sequence). Written as DNA, the CDR3 is TGTGCCAGTAGTATGGGCCGAGGCGCTTTCTTT. Protein sequence: CASSMGRGAFF.

The CDR3 is CASGLVLAISGANVLTF. The CDR3 region has the DNA TGTGCTAGTGGTTTGGTTTTAGCGATCTCTGGGGCCAACGTCCTGACTTTC. The J gene is TRBJ2-6, the V gene TRBV12-5; maybe TRBD2 (5 bases). Germline-derived CDR1 and CDR2 are LGHNT and FRNRAP. This CDR3 has 17 amino acids. V was cut by 0 bases and J by 0 bases, with 9 bases left in between.

The V and J genes are TRBV29-1 and TRBJ2-5; D not certain. This CDR3 has 12 amino acids. V lost 3 bases to trimming and J lost 5 bases, with 10 bases between them. The V gene's germline CDR1 is SQVTM and CDR2 ANQGSEA. The CDR3 bases are TGCAGCGTTGAGCTACAAACGGAGACCCAGTACTTC. Translation gives CSVELQTETQYF. Variable domain in full (rest from reference TRBV29-1 and TRBJ2-5): SAVISQKPSRDICQRGTSLTIQCQVDSQVTMMFWYRQQPGQSLTLIATANQGSEATYESGFVIDKFPISRPNLTFSTLTVSNMSPEDSSIYLCSVELQTETQYFGPGTRLLVL.